These 18 T cell receptor beta chains originate from one sample sequenced in a study of control samples from healthy donors and cancer patients. TCRdb's copy holds only in-frame clones and misses some; the assay was immunoSEQ multiplex PCR. The sample carries tens of thousands of clones, about 93% recorded once. Sequencing was performed on blood. The receptor source for this set is a man aged 30 to 45 in good health.

The V call is TRBV29-1, the J call TRBJ2-1, with D perhaps TRBD1 (7 bases). Germline CDR1 and CDR2: SQVTM and ANQGSEA. This CDR3 comprises 13 residues. V was trimmed by 8 bases and J by 7 bases, leaving 18 bases between them. The CDR3 protein is CSIRRGPGNEQFF. In nucleotides, the CDR3 is TGCAGCATCCGGAGGGGGCCCGGGAATGAGCAGTTCTTC.

This clone was observed once. V gene TRBV6-5 combines with J gene TRBJ1-5; D ambiguous. CDR3 length: 15 amino acids. Trimming took off 6 bases at V and 2 bases at J, with 14 bases between the two ends. CDR1 MNHEY and CDR2 SVGAGI come from the germline V gene. CDR3 amino acids: CASSPSPGGNQPQHF. The CDR3 DNA reads as TGTGCCAGCAGCCCATCCCCTGGGGGCAATCAGCCCCAGCATTTT.

The chain has TRBV25-1 and TRBJ2-1, with 7 positions matching TRBD2. This CDR3 is 12 amino acids long. Trimming took 6 bases from V and 9 from J; bases not matched to a gene: 5. The germline V gene has CDR1 MGHDK and CDR2 SYGVNS. The CDR3 here is CASRGTNSEQFF. DNA of the CDR3: TGTGCCAGCAGAGGGACTAACAGTGAGCAGTTCTTC. Combining the CDR3 with reference TRBV25-1 and TRBJ2-1 gives the whole variable domain EADIYQTPRYLVIGTGKKITLECSQTMGHDKMYWYQQDPGMELHLIHYSYGVNSTEKGDLSSESTVSRIRTEHFPLTLESARPSHTSQYLCASRGTNSEQFFGPGTRLTVL.

The rearrangement uses TRBV6-5 and TRBJ1-1, with 9 bases that match TRBD1. Germline CDR1 is MNHEY and CDR2 is SVGAGI. Trimming at V came to 6 bases and at J to 6 bases, leaving 8 bases not matched to a gene. The CDR3 is made up of 14 amino acids. The CDR3 DNA sequence: TGTGCCAGCAGCAACACAGGGGGCGAGGCTGAAGCTTTCTTT. Translating gives CASSNTGGEAEAFF.

This clone is a singleton in its sample. This chain connects TRBV7-9 to TRBJ2-5; D gene ambiguous. The CDR3 consists of 14 residues. Trimming left V 1 base short and J 1 base short, with 7 bases between. Germline V gene lookup returns CDR1 SEHNR and CDR2 FQNEAQ (reference sequence). CDR3 sequence (DNA): TGTGCCAGCAGCTTAGTAACGGTCCAAGAGACCCAGTACTTC. Translating it yields CASSLVTVQETQYF.

This chain connects TRBV7-9 to TRBJ1-2; 7 nucleotides align to TRBD1. This CDR3 region has 14 residues. Germline V lookup: CDR1 SEHNR, CDR2 FQNEAQ (reference sequence). The trim removed 4 bases at V and 7 bases at J, leaving 9 bases unmatched. CDR3: CASSSTGLQGGYTF. CDR3 nucleotide sequence: TGTGCCAGCAGCTCGACAGGGCTCCAGGGTGGCTACACCTTC. Drawing the rest from reference TRBV7-9 and TRBJ1-2, the complete variable domain is DTGVSQNPRHKITKRGQNVTFRCDPISEHNRLYWYRQTLGQGPEFLTYFQNEAQLEKSRLLSDRFSAERPKGSFSTLEIQRTEQGDSAMYLCASSSTGLQGGYTFGSGTRLTVV.

The genes are TRBV7-9 and TRBJ2-5, with TRBD2 matching 12 bases. The CDR3 runs to 17 residues. CDR1 and CDR2 from the germline V gene are SEHNR and FQNEAQ (reference sequence). V was clipped by 3 bases and J by 5 bases; unmatched bases: 10. CDR3: CASSFMRLAGVWETQYF. DNA of the CDR3: TGTGCCAGCAGCTTCATGAGACTAGCGGGAGTTTGGGAGACCCAGTACTTC.

This chain joins TRBV7-9 and TRBJ1-4; 7 positions agree with TRBD1. Per the germline V gene, CDR1 is SEHNR and CDR2 is FQNEAQ (reference sequence). The CDR3 totals 14 residues. V gave up 5 bases and J gave up 5 bases; unmatched junction bases: 5. The DNA of the CDR3 is TGTGCCAGCAGCCGAGGGACAGCCAATGAAAAACTGTTTTTT. Encoded protein: CASSRGTANEKLFF. Filled out from reference TRBV7-9 and TRBJ1-4, the complete variable domain reads DTGVSQNPRHKITKRGQNVTFRCDPISEHNRLYWYRQTLGQGPEFLTYFQNEAQLEKSRLLSDRFSAERPKGSFSTLEIQRTEQGDSAMYLCASSRGTANEKLFFGSGTQLSVL.

This chain joins TRBV6-5 and TRBJ2-7; D is possibly TRBD1 (5 bases). CDR1 and CDR2 from the germline V gene are MNHEY and SVGAGI. The CDR3 covers 11 residues. Trimming pared 6 bases from V and 4 bases from J, leaving 7 bases between. CDR3: CASSGHYEQYF. CDR3 nucleotide sequence: TGTGCCAGCAGCGGACATTACGAGCAGTACTTC.

V gene TRBV6-4 combines with J gene TRBJ1-6, with D uncertain. CDR1 and CDR2 (germline): MRHNA, SNTAGT. The CDR3 length is 14 residues. Trimming removed 6 bases at V and 9 bases at J, with 15 bases between. The CDR3 region is CASRGPGFGSPLHF. The CDR3 DNA follows: TGTGCCAGCAGGGGTCCGGGGTTTGGTTCACCCCTCCACTTT.

V usage is TRBV4-1 and J usage is TRBJ2-7; D remains ambiguous. Trimming removed 0 bases from V and 3 bases from J, with 3 bases in between. The CDR3 runs to 12 residues. Germline CDR1 reads MGHRA; CDR2 reads YSYEKL. In nucleotides, the CDR3 is TGCGCCAGCAGCCAAGAAGGCTACGAGCAGTACTTC. Its translation is CASSQEGYEQYF.

The chain links TRBV18 to TRBJ1-2, with 7 bases fitting TRBD1. The junction had 2 bases not matched to a gene; V was cut back by 4 bases and J by 0 bases. This CDR3 contains 14 residues. Germline V gene data show CDR1 as KGHSH and CDR2 as LQKENI. CDR3 region: CASSQGASNYGYTF. In DNA form, the CDR3 reads TGTGCCAGCTCACAGGGGGCTTCTAACTATGGCTACACCTTC.

The chain has TRBV6-2 or TRBV6-3 and TRBJ1-5; D is perhaps TRBD1 (6 bases). CDR1 MNHEY and CDR2 SVGEGT come from the germline V gene. CDR3 length: 14 residues. Trimming pared 1 base from V and 5 bases from J, leaving 9 bases between. CDR3 bases: TGTGCCAGCAGTTACTTTGGGGGCGATCAGCCCCAGCATTTT. Protein product: CASSYFGGDQPQHF.

Relative to its sample, this clone is medium-sized (0.01 to 0.1%). The chain is built from TRBV11-1 and TRBJ1-1; the D gene is possibly TRBD1 (5 bases). Germline CDR1 SGHAT, CDR2 FQDESV (reference sequence). V was trimmed by 5 bases and J by 6 bases, leaving 16 bases between them. This CDR3 has 14 residues. The CDR3 protein is CASSKTGLSAEAFF. CDR3 in DNA: TGTGCCAGCAGCAAAACGGGGCTTTCGGCTGAAGCTTTCTTT.

This sequence joins TRBV29-1 and TRBJ2-7, with D possibly being TRBD1 or TRBD2 (5 bases each). This CDR3 region has 12 residues. V was trimmed by 6 bases and J by 2 bases, leaving 11 bases between them. Germline lookup yields CDR1 SQVTM and CDR2 ANQGSEA. CDR3 DNA: TGCAGCGTCGGGACGGATACCTACGAGCAGTACTTC. Translating gives CSVGTDTYEQYF.

This chain links TRBV19 with TRBJ2-2; no clear D. Trimming left V 3 bases short and J 4 bases short, with 9 bases between. The CDR3 contains 14 residues. The V gene's germline CDR1 is LNHDA and CDR2 SQIVND (reference sequence). This CDR3 is CASSISRTTGELFF. CDR3 nucleotides: TGTGCCAGTAGTATCTCCCGAACCACCGGGGAGCTGTTTTTT.

The V gene is TRBV9, the J gene TRBJ1-6; D is undetermined. Between the trimmed V and J ends, which lost 0 bases and 7 bases, there was a span of 11 bases. CDR1 and CDR2 (germline): SGDLS, YYNGEE. The CDR3 sequence is 15 residues long. The CDR3 loop reads CASSVDSSGNSPLHF. Written as DNA, the CDR3 is TGTGCCAGCAGCGTAGACTCTTCGGGGAATTCACCCCTCCACTTT.

This chain connects TRBV27 to TRBJ2-1; 9 bases fit TRBD1. V shed 6 bases and J 8 bases; nucleotides not matched to a gene: 11. The CDR3 consists of 15 residues. Germline loops: CDR1 MNHEY, CDR2 SMNVEV (reference sequence). The chain's CDR3 is CASSLPGQGWDEQFF. DNA for the CDR3: TGTGCCAGCAGCCTACCGGGACAGGGCTGGGATGAGCAGTTCTTC.